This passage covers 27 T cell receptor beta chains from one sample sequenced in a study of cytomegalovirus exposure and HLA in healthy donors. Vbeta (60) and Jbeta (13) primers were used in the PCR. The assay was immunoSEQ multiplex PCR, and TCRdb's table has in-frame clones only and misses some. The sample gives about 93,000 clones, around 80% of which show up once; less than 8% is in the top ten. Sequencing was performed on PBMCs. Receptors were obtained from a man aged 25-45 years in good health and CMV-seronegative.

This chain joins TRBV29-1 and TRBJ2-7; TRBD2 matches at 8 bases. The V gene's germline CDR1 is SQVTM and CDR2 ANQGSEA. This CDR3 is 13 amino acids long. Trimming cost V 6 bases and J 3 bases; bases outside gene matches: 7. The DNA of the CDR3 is TGCAGCGTAACACGGACTAGCCTCTACGAGCAGTACTTC. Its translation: CSVTRTSLYEQYF.

For the CDR3, the DNA is TGTGCCAGCAGGGCACAGTTCTCTGGGGCCAACGTCCTGACTTTC. This sequence encodes CASRAQFSGANVLTF. This chain links TRBV6-1 with TRBJ2-6; no firm D call. The CDR3 runs 15 residues. Trimming stripped 6 bases from V and 0 bases from J, with 9 bases between. The germline CDR1 and CDR2 sequences are MNHNS and SASEGT.

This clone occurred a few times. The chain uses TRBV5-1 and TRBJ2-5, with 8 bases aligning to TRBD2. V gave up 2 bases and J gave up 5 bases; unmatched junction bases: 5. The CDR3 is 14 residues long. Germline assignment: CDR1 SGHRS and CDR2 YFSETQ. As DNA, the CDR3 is TGCGCCAGCAGCTTAGGCGGGAGGTCGGAGACCCAGTACTTC. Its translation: CASSLGGRSETQYF. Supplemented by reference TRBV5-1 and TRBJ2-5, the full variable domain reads KAGVTQTPRYLIKTRGQQVTLSCSPISGHRSVSWYQQTPGQGLQFLFEYFSETQRNKGNFPGRFSGRQFSNSRSEMNVSTLELGDSALYLCASSLGGRSETQYFGPGTRLLVL.

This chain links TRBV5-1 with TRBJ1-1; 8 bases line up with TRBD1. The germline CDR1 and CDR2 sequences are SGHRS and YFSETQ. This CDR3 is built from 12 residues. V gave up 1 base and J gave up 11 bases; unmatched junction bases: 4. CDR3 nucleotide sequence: TGCGCCAGCAGCTTGACAGGGGGAATGGCTTTCTTT. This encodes CASSLTGGMAFF.

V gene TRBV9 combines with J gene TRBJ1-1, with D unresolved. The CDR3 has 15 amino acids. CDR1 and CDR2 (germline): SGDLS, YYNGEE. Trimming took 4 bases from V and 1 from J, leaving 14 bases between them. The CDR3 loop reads CASSTRPEGNTEAFF. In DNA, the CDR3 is TGTGCCAGCAGCACCCGCCCGGAGGGGAACACTGAAGCTTTCTTT.

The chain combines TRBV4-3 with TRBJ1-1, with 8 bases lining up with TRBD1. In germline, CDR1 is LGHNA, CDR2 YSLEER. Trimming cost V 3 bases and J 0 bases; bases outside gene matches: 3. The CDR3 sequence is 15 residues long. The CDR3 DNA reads TGCGCCAGCAGCCAGATGGGACAGGTGAACACTGAAGCTTTCTTT. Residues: CASSQMGQVNTEAFF.

As DNA, the CDR3 is TGCGCCAGCTGGGCCGAGTCCGGAAACACCATATATTTT. Protein product: CASWAESGNTIYF. The rearrangement links TRBV5-1 to TRBJ1-3; D gene unclear. The CDR3 extends over 13 amino acids. The V gene's germline CDR1 is SGHRS and CDR2 YFSETQ. Trimming pared 7 bases from V and 4 bases from J, leaving 12 bases between.

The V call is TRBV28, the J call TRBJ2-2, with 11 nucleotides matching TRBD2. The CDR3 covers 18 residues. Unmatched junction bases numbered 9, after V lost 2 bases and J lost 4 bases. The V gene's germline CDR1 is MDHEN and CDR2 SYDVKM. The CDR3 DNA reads TGTGCCAGCAGTTTAAGGTTGGATAGCGGGGGGGCCACCGGGGAGCTGTTTTTT. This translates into CASSLRLDSGGATGELFF.

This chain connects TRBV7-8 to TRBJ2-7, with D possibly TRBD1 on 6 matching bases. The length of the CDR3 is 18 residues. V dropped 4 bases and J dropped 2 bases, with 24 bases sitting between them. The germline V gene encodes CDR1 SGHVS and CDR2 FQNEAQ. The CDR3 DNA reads TGTGCCAGCAGCTCGACCGCTATTCCGGGACACATAACCTACGAGCAGTACTTC. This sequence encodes CASSSTAIPGHITYEQYF.

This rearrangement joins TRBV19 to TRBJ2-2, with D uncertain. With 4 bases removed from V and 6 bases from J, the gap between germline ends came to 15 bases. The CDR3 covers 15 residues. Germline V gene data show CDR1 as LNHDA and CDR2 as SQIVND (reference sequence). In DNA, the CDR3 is TGTGCCAGTAGTAGGGTTTCAGGTGTTGCCGGGGAGCTGTTTTTT. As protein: CASSRVSGVAGELFF.

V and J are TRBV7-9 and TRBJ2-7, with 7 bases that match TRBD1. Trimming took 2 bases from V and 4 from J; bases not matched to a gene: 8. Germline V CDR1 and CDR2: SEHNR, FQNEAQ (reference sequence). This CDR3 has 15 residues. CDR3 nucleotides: TGTGCCAGCAGCTTACCCGTCTCAGGGGGTTACGAGCAGTACTTC. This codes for CASSLPVSGGYEQYF. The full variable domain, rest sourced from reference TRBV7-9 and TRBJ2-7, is DTGVSQNPRHKITKRGQNVTFRCDPISEHNRLYWYRQTLGQGPEFLTYFQNEAQLEKSRLLSDRFSAERPKGSFSTLEIQRTEQGDSAMYLCASSLPVSGGYEQYFGPGTRLTVT.

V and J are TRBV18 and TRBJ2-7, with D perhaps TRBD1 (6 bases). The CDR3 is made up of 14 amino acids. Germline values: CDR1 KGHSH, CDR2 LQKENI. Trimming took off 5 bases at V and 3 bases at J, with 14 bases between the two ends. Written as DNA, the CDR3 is TGTGCCAGCTCAGCGGACAGAAACTACTACGAGCAGTACTTC. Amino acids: CASSADRNYYEQYF.

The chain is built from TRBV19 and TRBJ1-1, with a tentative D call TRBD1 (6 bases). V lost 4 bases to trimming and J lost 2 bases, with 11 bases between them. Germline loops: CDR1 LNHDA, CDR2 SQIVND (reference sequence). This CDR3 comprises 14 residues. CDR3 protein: CASSTSGVNTEAFF. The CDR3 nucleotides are TGTGCCAGTAGTACCTCAGGGGTAAACACTGAAGCTTTCTTT.

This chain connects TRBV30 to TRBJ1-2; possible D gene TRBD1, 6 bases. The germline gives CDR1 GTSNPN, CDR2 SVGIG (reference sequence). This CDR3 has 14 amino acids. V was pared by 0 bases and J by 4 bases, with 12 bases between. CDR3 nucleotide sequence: TGTGCCTGGAGTGTTTTACAGGGAAGCTATGGCTACACCTTC. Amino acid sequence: CAWSVLQGSYGYTF.

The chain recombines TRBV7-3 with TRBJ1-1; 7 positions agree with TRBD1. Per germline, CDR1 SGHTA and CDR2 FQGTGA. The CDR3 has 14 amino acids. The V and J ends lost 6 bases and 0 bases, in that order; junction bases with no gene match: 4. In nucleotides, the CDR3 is TGTGCCAGCAGTTCGACAGGGATGAACACTGAAGCTTTCTTT. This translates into CASSSTGMNTEAFF.

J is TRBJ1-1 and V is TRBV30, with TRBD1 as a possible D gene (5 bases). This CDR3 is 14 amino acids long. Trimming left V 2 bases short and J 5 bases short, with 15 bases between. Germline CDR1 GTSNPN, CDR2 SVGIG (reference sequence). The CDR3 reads CAWSYGVGGTEAFF. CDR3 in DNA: TGTGCCTGGAGTTACGGGGTGGGGGGTACTGAAGCTTTCTTT.

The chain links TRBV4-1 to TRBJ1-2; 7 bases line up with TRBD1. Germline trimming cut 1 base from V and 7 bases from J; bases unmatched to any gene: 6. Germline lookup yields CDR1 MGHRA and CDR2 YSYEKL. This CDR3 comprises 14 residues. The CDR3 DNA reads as TGCGCCAGCAGCCAAGGGGCCAGGGGGACTGGCTACACCTTC. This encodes CASSQGARGTGYTF.

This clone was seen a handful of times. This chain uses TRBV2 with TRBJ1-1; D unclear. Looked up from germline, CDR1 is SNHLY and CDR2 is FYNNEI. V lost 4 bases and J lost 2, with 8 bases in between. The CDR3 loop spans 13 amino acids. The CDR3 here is CASSVESNTEAFF. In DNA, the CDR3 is TGTGCCAGCAGTGTCGAGAGTAACACTGAAGCTTTCTTT. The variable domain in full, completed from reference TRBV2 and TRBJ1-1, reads EPEVTQTPSHQVTQMGQEVILRCVPISNHLYFYWYRQILGQKVEFLVSFYNNEISEKSEIFDDQFSVERPDGSNFTLKIRSTKLEDSAMYFCASSVESNTEAFFGQGTRLTVV.

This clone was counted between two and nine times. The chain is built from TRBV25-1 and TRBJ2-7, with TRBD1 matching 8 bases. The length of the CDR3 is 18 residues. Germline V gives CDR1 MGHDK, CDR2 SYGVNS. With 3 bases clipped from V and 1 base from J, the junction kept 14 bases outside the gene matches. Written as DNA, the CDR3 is TGTGCCAGCAGTGAGGCAGGGGGCACGGAGGTGAAATCCTACGAGCAGTACTTC. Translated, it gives CASSEAGGTEVKSYEQYF.

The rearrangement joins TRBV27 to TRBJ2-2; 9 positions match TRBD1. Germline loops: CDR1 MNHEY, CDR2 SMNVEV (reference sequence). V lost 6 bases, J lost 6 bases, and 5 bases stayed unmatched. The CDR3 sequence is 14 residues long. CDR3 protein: CASSITGGPGELFF. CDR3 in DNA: TGTGCCAGCAGCATCACAGGGGGCCCCGGGGAGCTGTTTTTT.

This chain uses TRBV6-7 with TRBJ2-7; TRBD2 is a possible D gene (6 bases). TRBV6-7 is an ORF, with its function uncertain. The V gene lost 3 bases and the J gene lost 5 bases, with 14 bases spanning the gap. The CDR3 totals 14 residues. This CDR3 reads CASSYWGPGDEQYF. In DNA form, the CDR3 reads TGTGCCAGCAGTTATTGGGGACCGGGGGACGAGCAGTACTTC.

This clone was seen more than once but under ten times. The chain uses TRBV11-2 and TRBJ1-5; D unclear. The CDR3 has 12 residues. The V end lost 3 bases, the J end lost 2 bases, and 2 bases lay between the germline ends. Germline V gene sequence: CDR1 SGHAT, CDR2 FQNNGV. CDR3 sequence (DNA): TGTGCCAGCAGCTTCGGCAATCAGCCCCAGCATTTT. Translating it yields CASSFGNQPQHF.

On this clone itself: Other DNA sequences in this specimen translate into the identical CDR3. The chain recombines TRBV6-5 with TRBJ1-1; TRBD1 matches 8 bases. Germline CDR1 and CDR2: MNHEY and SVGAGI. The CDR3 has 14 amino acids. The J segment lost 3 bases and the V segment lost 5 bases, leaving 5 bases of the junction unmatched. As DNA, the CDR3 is TGTGCCAGCAGTAAGACAGGGGAATACACTGAAGCTTTCTTT. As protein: CASSKTGEYTEAFF.

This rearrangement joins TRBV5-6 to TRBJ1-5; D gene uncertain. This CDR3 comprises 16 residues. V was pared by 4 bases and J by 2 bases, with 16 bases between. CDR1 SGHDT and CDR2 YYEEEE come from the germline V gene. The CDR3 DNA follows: TGTGCCAGCAGCCATTCACGAATTAGTGGCAATCAGCCCCAGCATTTT. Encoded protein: CASSHSRISGNQPQHF.

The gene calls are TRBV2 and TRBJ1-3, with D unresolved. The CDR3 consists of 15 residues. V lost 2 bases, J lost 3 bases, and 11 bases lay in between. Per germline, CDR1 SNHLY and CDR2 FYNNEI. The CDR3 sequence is CASSETRTDGNTIYF. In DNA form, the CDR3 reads TGTGCCAGCAGTGAAACACGGACTGATGGAAACACCATATATTTT.

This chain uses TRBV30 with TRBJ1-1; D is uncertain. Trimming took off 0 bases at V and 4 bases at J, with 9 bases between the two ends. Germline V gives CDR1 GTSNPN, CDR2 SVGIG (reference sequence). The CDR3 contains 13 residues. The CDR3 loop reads CAWSVRVGTEAFF. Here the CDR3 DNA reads TGTGCCTGGAGTGTTCGAGTTGGCACTGAAGCTTTCTTT.

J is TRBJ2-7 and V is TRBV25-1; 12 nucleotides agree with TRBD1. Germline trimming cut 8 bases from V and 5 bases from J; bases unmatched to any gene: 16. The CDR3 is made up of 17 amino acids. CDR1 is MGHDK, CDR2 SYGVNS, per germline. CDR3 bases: TGTGCCAGCCTTCCGGGACAGGGGGCGGGAGTCGTCAACGAGCAGTACTTC. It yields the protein CASLPGQGAGVVNEQYF.